A single sample is the source of the 20 T cell receptor beta chains below, sequenced in a study of regulatory T cells in long-lasting Graves disease. Documented time point: persistent/refractory GD, antithyroid drugs over 5 years with positive TRAb. PBMC RNA was the source of the TCR library. CDR3-region Arm-PCR and iRepertoire HTBI primers produced the TCR beta libraries. In TCRdb, the multiplex PCR reads were re-called with MiXCR into one record per CDR3 protein. The sample holds 500,000 to 700,000 distinct CDR3 sequences; about 32% are singletons and the top ten take roughly 46%. The input for sequencing was peripheral blood mononuclear cells (PBMCs), taken when the disease was refractory, from a patient treated with antithyroid drugs. The receptors originated from a female donor with Graves disease.

In the case of this clonotype: The junction differs from germline at one of its ends, possibly a read error. The chain links TRBV5-1 to TRBJ1-1; the match to TRBD1 covers 9 bases. Looked up from germline, CDR1 is SGHRS and CDR2 is YFSETQ. The CDR3 contains 14 residues. The CDR3 DNA sequence: TGCGCCAGCAGCCCTGGACAGGGGAACCCTGAAGCTTTCTTT. Its translation: CASSPGQGNPEAFF.

On this clonotype: Compared with germline, one end of the junction differs, possibly owing to a read error. V gene TRBV10-3 combines with J gene TRBJ1-4, with 8 bases that match TRBD1. The CDR3 is 16 residues long. CDR1 ENHRY and CDR2 SYGVKD come from the germline V gene. Here the CDR3 reads CAISESRQGRNEKLSF. CDR3 nucleotide sequence: TGTGCCATCAGTGAGTCGAGACAGGGGCGTAATGAAAAACTGTCTTTT.

This clonotype was found a few times. The chain employs TRBV20-1 and TRBJ2-4; D is possibly TRBD1 or TRBD2 (5 bases each). The ends were cut back, 0 bases at V and 1 base at J, with 10 bases in the middle. The germline V gene has CDR1 DFQATT and CDR2 SNEGSKA (reference sequence). This CDR3 spans 15 amino acids. The CDR3 protein is CSARDFEGAKNIQYF. As DNA, the CDR3 is TGCAGTGCTAGAGATTTTGAGGGGGCCAAAAACATTCAGTACTTC.

The rearrangement uses TRBV5-1 and TRBJ1-2; 7 bases agree with TRBD1. From germline, CDR1 is SGHRS and CDR2 YFSETQ. This CDR3 is 15 amino acids long. V was pared by 0 bases and J by 6 bases, with 8 bases of the junction left unmatched. The CDR3 reads CASSLADRESNGYTF. CDR3 sequence (DNA): TGCGCCAGCAGCTTGGCTGACAGGGAGAGCAATGGCTACACCTTC.

This clonotype was seen a few times. The rearrangement joins TRBV7-9 to TRBJ2-7; possible D gene TRBD2, 5 bases. The CDR3 has 13 residues. Germline assignment: CDR1 SEHNR and CDR2 FQNEAQ (reference sequence). V shed 3 bases and J shed 2 bases, with 8 bases lying between them. Here the CDR3 DNA reads TGTGCCAGCAGCTTGGTTAGCGCCTACGAGCAGTACTTC. It codes for CASSLVSAYEQYF.

V and J are TRBV30 and TRBJ1-2; D not certain. The CDR3 runs to 17 residues. Trimming left V 2 bases short and J 7 bases short, with 26 bases between. CDR1 and CDR2 (germline): GTSNPN, SVGIG (reference sequence). The CDR3 here is CAWSPIGRLVLFGGYTF. The CDR3 nucleotides are TGTGCCTGGAGTCCAATTGGTCGATTGGTGCTATTTGGTGGCTACACCTTC.

The J gene is TRBJ1-5, the V gene TRBV7-2; maybe TRBD1 (5 bases). The CDR3 sequence is 14 residues long. Per the germline V gene, CDR1 is SGHTA and CDR2 is FQGNSA. V was trimmed by 1 base and J by 9 bases, leaving 13 bases between them. The CDR3 bases are TGTGCCAGCAGCTTAGATAGGGGCCCGGGGCCCCAGCATTTT. Translation: CASSLDRGPGPQHF.

The rearrangement uses TRBV20-1 and TRBJ2-7; 10 bases fit TRBD1. This CDR3 region has 15 residues. Germline CDR1 DFQATT, CDR2 SNEGSKA (reference sequence). Germline trimming cut 3 bases from V and 3 bases from J; bases unmatched to any gene: 8. CDR3 in amino acids: CSARDDRGQIYEQYF. In nucleotides, the CDR3 is TGCAGTGCTAGGGATGACAGGGGGCAAATCTACGAGCAGTACTTC.

The chain carries TRBV4-1 and TRBJ1-2; 7 bases match TRBD1. Trimming took 6 bases from V and 8 from J; bases not matched to a gene: 15. The V gene's germline CDR1 is MGHRA and CDR2 YSYEKL. This CDR3 has 15 amino acids. The CDR3: CASRPGIGGADGYTF. The CDR3, as DNA: TGCGCCAGCAGACCCGGGATAGGGGGCGCGGACGGCTACACCTTC.

This clonotype was counted between two and nine times. The chain has TRBV30 and TRBJ1-2; a weak D match, TRBD1 (5 bases). CDR3 length: 11 residues. V lost 4 bases, J lost 6 bases, and 9 bases lay in between. Germline V lookup: CDR1 GTSNPN, CDR2 SVGIG (reference sequence). The CDR3 bases are TGTGCCTGGACCCGAGGGGATGGCTACACCTTC. This codes for CAWTRGDGYTF. Supplemented by reference TRBV30 and TRBJ1-2, the full variable domain reads SQTIHQWPATLVQPVGSPLSLECTVEGTSNPNLYWYRQAAGRGLQLLFYSVGIGQISSEVPQNLSASRPQDRQFILSSKKLLLSDSGFYLCAWTRGDGYTFGSGTRLTVV.

The CDR3 sequence: CSAGNRGATQYF. CDR3 bases: TGCAGCGCCGGGAACAGGGGAGCGACCCAGTACTTC. The V and J genes are TRBV29-1 and TRBJ2-5, with 7 nucleotides matching TRBD1. Germline V gene sequence: CDR1 SQVTM, CDR2 ANQGSEA. The CDR3 is 12 residues long. With 7 bases clipped from V and 7 bases from J, the junction kept 9 bases outside the gene matches.

The gene calls are TRBV6-1 and TRBJ2-3, with 8 bases aligning to TRBD2. This CDR3 has 14 residues. The germline CDR1 and CDR2 sequences are MNHNS and SASEGT. The V segment lost 8 bases and the J segment 2 bases; nucleotides outside the gene matches: 6. CDR3 in DNA: TGTGCCAGCTTAGCGGGAACTGACACAGATACGCAGTATTTT. Protein product: CASLAGTDTDTQYF.

The chain is built from TRBV30 and TRBJ2-1; weak D call: TRBD2 (6 bases). Germline V CDR1 and CDR2: GTSNPN, SVGIG (reference sequence). The CDR3 runs to 13 residues. Trimming removed 0 bases at V and 7 bases at J, with 10 bases between. The CDR3 DNA reads TGTGCCTGGAGTGTCATACTAGCTAATGAGCAGTTCTTC. Translated: CAWSVILANEQFF.

The sample holds a few counts of this clonotype. The rearrangement joins TRBV10-3 to TRBJ1-5; D perhaps matches TRBD1 (6 bases). CDR3 length: 17 amino acids. Between the trimmed V and J ends, which lost 3 bases and 0 bases, there was a span of 15 bases. Per germline, CDR1 ENHRY and CDR2 SYGVKD. The CDR3 DNA reads TGTGCCATCAGTGAAAGGTTGACAGGAATTAGCAATCAGCCCCAGCATTTT. Translating gives CAISERLTGISNQPQHF.

This clonotype has only one observation. J is TRBJ1-5 and V is TRBV6-1; D is unclear. V lost 5 bases, J lost 2 bases, and 13 bases lay in between. Germline values: CDR1 MNHNS, CDR2 SASEGT. This CDR3 is built from 15 residues. CDR3 coding DNA: TGTGCCAGCAGTCCAGCCTTAGTAGGCAATCAGCCCCAGCATTTT. This encodes CASSPALVGNQPQHF.

The V gene is TRBV20-1, the J gene TRBJ1-2; unclear D gene. V lost 2 bases, J lost 8 bases, and 9 bases lay in between. The germline CDR1 and CDR2 sequences are DFQATT and SNEGSKA (reference sequence). This CDR3 comprises 11 residues. Written as DNA, the CDR3 is TGCAGTGCTAGAAATATCGAGGGCTACACCTTC. This sequence encodes CSARNIEGYTF.

This clonotype has only one observation. The rearrangement joins TRBV28 to TRBJ1-2, with D possibly being TRBD1 (5 bases). The CDR3 has 16 amino acids. The V end was cut by 5 bases, the J end by 5 bases, with 21 bases between. Germline-derived CDR1 and CDR2 are MDHEN and SYDVKM. Written as DNA, the CDR3 is TGTGCCAGCAGTCCACCCCCCCAGGGTAGGCCTTATGGCTACACCTTC. It translates to CASSPPPQGRPYGYTF.

Only one count was recorded for this clonotype. J is TRBJ1-1 and V is TRBV29-1, with D hard to call. The CDR3 has 12 amino acids. The V end lost 7 bases, the J end lost 0 bases, and 9 bases lay between the germline ends. In germline, CDR1 is SQVTM, CDR2 ANQGSEA. The CDR3 spells CSGRTVNTEAFF. CDR3 DNA sequence: TGCAGCGGAAGGACGGTGAACACTGAAGCTTTCTTT.

The table lists this clonotype with a few counts. The rearrangement links TRBV20-1 to TRBJ2-7; 11 nucleotides agree with TRBD2. Germline CDR1 and CDR2: DFQATT and SNEGSKA (reference sequence). Trimming at V came to 0 bases and at J to 2 bases, leaving 3 bases not matched to a gene. The length of the CDR3 is 15 residues. CDR3 sequence: CSARDDSGRAYEQYF. The CDR3 bases are TGCAGTGCTAGAGATGATAGCGGGAGGGCCTACGAGCAGTACTTC.

V usage is TRBV28 and J usage is TRBJ1-1; D might be TRBD1 (6 bases). Germline assignment: CDR1 MDHEN and CDR2 SYDVKM. The CDR3 is 14 residues long. Between the trimmed V and J ends, which lost 6 bases and 1 base, there was a span of 12 bases. The CDR3 sequence is CASRVQGPNTEAFF. The DNA for the CDR3 is TGTGCCAGCAGAGTACAGGGACCGAACACTGAAGCTTTCTTT.